This TCR beta chain was identified during a study of blood T cell repertoires in COVID-19. In the study overall: COVID-19 samples from acute and convalescent phases originated in the United States, Italy and Spain. In each case, the material was cDNA or gDNA derived from T cells, B-cell-depleted T cells, or PBMCs.

Participants spanned ages about 18 to 89 years and resided in roughly 22 US areas. In the original analysis: Amplification with reference gene primers provided the estimates of nucleated cell counts. Using immunoSEQ multiplex PCR, the repertoire was profiled, and TCRdb retains in-frame clones only, with some absent. Clone size and V and J calls were adopted from that table, with D and trimming inferred from the DNA. The sample yields 210,000 or so clones, more than 75% seen once. The sequenced sample was PBMCs or T cells enriched from blood (not recorded which). The receptor was isolated from a man in his thirties or forties with acute COVID-19.

This CDR3 is CASSPLGRVATPYGYTF. As DNA, the CDR3 is TGTGCCAGCTCACCATTAGGCCGGGTTGCAACCCCCTATGGCTACACCTTC. The chain couples TRBV18 to TRBJ1-2; D remains unclear. Germline loops: CDR1 KGHSH, CDR2 LQKENI. V was cut by 2 bases and J by 4 bases, with 20 bases left in between. The CDR3 is 17 amino acids.